The source of this T cell receptor beta chain is a study of cytomegalovirus exposure and HLA in healthy donors. V shed 2 bases and J shed 2 bases, with 8 bases lying between them. Germline-derived CDR1 and CDR2 are SGHRS and YFSETQ. The CDR3 loop spans 13 amino acids. Clones were sequenced by immunoSEQ multiplex PCR, and TCRdb holds only the in-frame ones, with some missing. The profile shows more than 140,000 clones, roughly nine tenths of them singletons. Remarks on this clone: Its antigen is not known.

General study findings and limits: TCR beta chains numbering some 160 were designated cytomegalovirus-associated.

V gene TRBV5-1 combines with J gene TRBJ2-7; D is unresolved. This receptor was obtained from a woman in her late teens or twenties in good health and CMV-seropositive. Sequencing was carried out using PBMCs. The CDR3 sequence: CASSFDFTYEQYF. As DNA, the CDR3 is TGCGCCAGCAGCTTTGACTTTACCTACGAGCAGTACTTC. The entire variable domain, with the rest obtained from reference TRBV5-1 and TRBJ2-7, is as follows: KAGVTQTPRYLIKTRGQQVTLSCSPISGHRSVSWYQQTPGQGLQFLFEYFSETQRNKGNFPGRFSGRQFSNSRSEMNVSTLELGDSALYLCASSFDFTYEQYFGPGTRLTVT.